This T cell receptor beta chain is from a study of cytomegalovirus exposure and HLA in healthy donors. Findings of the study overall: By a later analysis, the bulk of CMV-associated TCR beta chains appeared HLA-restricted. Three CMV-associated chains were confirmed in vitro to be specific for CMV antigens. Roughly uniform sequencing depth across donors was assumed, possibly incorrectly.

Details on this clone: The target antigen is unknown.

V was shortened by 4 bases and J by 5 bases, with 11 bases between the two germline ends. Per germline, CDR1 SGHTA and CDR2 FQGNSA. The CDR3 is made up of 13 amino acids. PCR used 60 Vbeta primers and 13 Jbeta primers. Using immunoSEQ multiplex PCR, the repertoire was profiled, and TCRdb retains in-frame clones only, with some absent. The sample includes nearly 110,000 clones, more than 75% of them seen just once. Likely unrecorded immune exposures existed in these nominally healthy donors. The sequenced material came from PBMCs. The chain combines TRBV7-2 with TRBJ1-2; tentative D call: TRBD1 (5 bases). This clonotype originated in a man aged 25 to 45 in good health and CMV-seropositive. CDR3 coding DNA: TGTGCCAGCAGCTCCAGGGTTGGTTATGGCTACACCTTC. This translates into CASSSRVGYGYTF.